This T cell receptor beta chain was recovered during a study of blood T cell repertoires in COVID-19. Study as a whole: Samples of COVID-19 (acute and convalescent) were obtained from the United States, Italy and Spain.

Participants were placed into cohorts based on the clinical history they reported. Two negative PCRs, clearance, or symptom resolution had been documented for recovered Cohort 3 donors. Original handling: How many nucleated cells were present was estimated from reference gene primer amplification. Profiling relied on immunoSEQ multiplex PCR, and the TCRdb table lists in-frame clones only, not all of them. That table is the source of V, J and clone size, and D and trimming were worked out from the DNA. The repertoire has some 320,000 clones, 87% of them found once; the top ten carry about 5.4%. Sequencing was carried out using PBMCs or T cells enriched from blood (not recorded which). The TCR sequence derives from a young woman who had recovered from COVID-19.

The CDR3 DNA reads TGTGCCAGCAGCCAAGCCCCGGGGACTAGCGGGGGAAATGAGCAGTTCTTC. Amino acid sequence: CASSQAPGTSGGNEQFF. The chain employs TRBV4-2 and TRBJ2-1; 14 bases line up with TRBD2. Germline CDR1 reads LGHNA; CDR2 reads YNFKEQ. The CDR3 contains 17 residues. J was trimmed by 7 bases and V by 1 base; bases with no gene match: 6.